This TCR beta chain was recorded in a study of CXCR3-negative and CXCR3-positive naive CD8 T cells (dated by TCRdb to the late 2010s). With regard to the full study: Roughly 150 million TRB reads were obtained in total, roughly 1.5 +/- 0.3 million reads per library. The diversity and physicochemical repertoire analyses included approximately ten donors pooled from two independent experiments. Naive subsets from a handful of donors and memory cells from 3 donors were included in the TRBV-TRBJ cluster analysis.

With respect to this clonotype: What this receptor recognizes is not known.

TCRdb shows the sequencer as NextSeq 550. The Human TCR Profiling Kit (MiLaboratory) was used to make UMI-labeled 5' RACE TRB cDNA libraries. The full amount of extracted RNA was used for cDNA synthesis, and the full amount of resulting cDNA was used for PCR amplification. Libraries were prepared in parallel with an identical number of PCR cycles. In the authors' own workflow: With a minimum of two reads required per UMI, MIGEC and MiXCR pulled out about 52,000 +/- 9,100 unique UMI-labeled TRB cDNA molecules from each library. On average, each library contained 40,000 +/- 10,000 functional in-frame TRB CDR3 nucleotide clonotypes without stop codons. Diversity metrics, including normalized Shannon-Wiener and Chao1, were computed in VDJtools after downsampling to 5000 UMI-labeled TRB molecules per sample. VDJtools computed clonotype-size-weighted physicochemical properties of the central five CDR3 residues: interaction energy, strength, volume and Kidera factor 4. After TCRdb reprocessed the reads, each CDR3 protein sequence was kept as one row, without DNA. The V and J calls and clone size are TCRdb's, not the authors'. The table for this sample lists approximately 56,000 distinct CDR3 sequences. The ten biggest clones cover 20% to 25% of the sample.

For each CD8+ T cell subset, flow sorting was done in triplicate, and 250,000 to 300,000 cells per subset went directly into RLT lysis buffer. Peripheral blood mononuclear cells were isolated from buffy coats using standard density gradient centrifugation. An RNeasy Mini Kit was used to extract total RNA from the sorted cells. What the research found in general, with its limitations: Similar TRBV-TRBJ usage was shown by naive CXCR3-negative and CXCR3-positive cells from the same donor, whereas distinct patterns were shown by memory cells. Because surface CD5, which is linked to self-reactivity in mice, was comparable between the naive subsets, TCR interaction strength was also inferred from TRB CDR3 physicochemical properties. Freshly isolated PBMCs were used for most assays because CXCR3 expression partially decreased after cryopreservation. Both naive subsets had comparably high repertoire diversity, while memory CD8+ T cells had much lower repertoire diversity.

The receptor was isolated from a human donor in good health. Some clones in this sample may be carry-over from other donors' samples. Source material: memory CD8+ T cells from blood. This specimen's cell subset or site label, interpreted: conventional CD8+ memory T cells (TMEM), sorted as controls.

CDR3 region: CATRVPGELFF. The chain joins TRBV19 to TRBJ2-2; TCRdb designates TRBD1, a call that cannot be tested without DNA. The CDR3 holds 11 amino acids from the cysteine to the phenylalanine. The nucleotide record is missing. Based on the germline V gene (reference sequence), the CDR1 and CDR2 sequences are LNHDA and SQIVND.